These 14 T cell receptor beta chains originate from one sample sequenced in a study of early T cells in non-severe SARS-CoV-2 infection. TCRdb re-called the 5' RACE reads through MiXCR, storing one row per CDR3 protein. The table shows around 63,000 distinct CDR3 sequences, with approximately 11% occurring only once. Sequences were derived from whole blood, sampled at baseline. The receptor set was obtained from an adult who was a healthcare worker with PCR-confirmed SARS-CoV-2 infection or an uninfected control (not recorded which).

This clonotype was counted at least ten times. This chain joins TRBV7-6 and TRBJ2-1; 7 bases align to TRBD2. The CDR3 totals 14 residues. Germline-derived CDR1 and CDR2 are SGHVS and FNYEAQ. V trimming: 5 bases; J trimming: 4 bases; junction bases outside the gene matches: 5. CDR3 DNA: TGTGCCAGCAGCCCCGGGGGGAAATACAATGAGCAGTTCTTC. It translates to CASSPGGKYNEQFF.

This clonotype was recorded a few times. The chain links TRBV6-2 or TRBV6-3 to TRBJ2-4; 9 nucleotides agree with TRBD1. The CDR3 runs 14 residues. V lost 6 bases to trimming and J lost 6 bases; unmatched junction nucleotides: 6. Germline CDR1 MNHEY, CDR2 SVGEGT. CDR3 loop: CASSNTGGRNIQYF. CDR3 coding DNA: TGTGCCAGCAGCAACACAGGGGGCAGAAACATTCAGTACTTC.

The rearrangement links TRBV6-5 to TRBJ2-2; TRBD2 matches 8 bases. From germline, CDR1 is MNHEY and CDR2 SVGAGI. V dropped 6 bases and J dropped 4; count of bases not matched to a gene: 10. CDR3 length: 16 amino acids. CDR3 in amino acids: CASSPKGSGTTGELFF. The CDR3, as DNA: TGTGCCAGCAGCCCCAAGGGTAGCGGGACCACCGGGGAGCTGTTTTTT.

This clonotype has a count of ten or more. This chain joins TRBV5-6 and TRBJ1-1; unclear D gene. There are 14 residues in the CDR3. With 2 bases removed from V and 1 base from J, the gap between germline ends came to 9 bases. Germline CDR1 reads SGHDT; CDR2 reads YYEEEE. The CDR3 nucleotides read TGTGCCAGCAGCTTTGGGGAAACGAACACTGAAGCTTTCTTT. Protein product: CASSFGETNTEAFF.

This clonotype was found a few times. The J gene is TRBJ2-4, the V gene TRBV13; the D gene is possibly TRBD1 (6 bases). The V gene's germline CDR1 is PRHDT and CDR2 FYEKMQ (reference sequence). The CDR3 consists of 15 residues. With 5 bases removed from V and 3 bases from J, the gap between germline ends came to 14 bases. The CDR3: CASSPRTEYKNIQYF. Written as DNA, the CDR3 is TGTGCCAGCAGCCCGCGGACAGAGTACAAAAACATTCAGTACTTC.

This clonotype has at least ten counts. The chain joins TRBV13 to TRBJ1-2; D is unclear. CDR3 length equals 13 residues. V lost 2 bases, J lost 8 bases, and 12 bases lay in between. Germline assignment: CDR1 PRHDT and CDR2 FYEKMQ (reference sequence). CDR3: CASSLLASGGYTF. CDR3 in DNA: TGTGCCAGCAGCTTACTAGCCTCGGGGGGCTACACCTTC.

This clonotype was seen at least ten times. V usage is TRBV7-3 and J usage is TRBJ1-1; D may be TRBD1 (6 bases). The CDR3 sequence is 13 residues long. Germline-derived CDR1 and CDR2 are SGHTA and FQGTGA. The ends were cut back, 3 bases at V and 1 base at J, with 6 bases in the middle. The CDR3 bases are TGTGCCAGCAGCTTGGGACAGAACACTGAAGCTTTCTTT. Translating it yields CASSLGQNTEAFF.

The rearrangement joins TRBV4-1 to TRBJ2-1; D gene unclear. Germline V gives CDR1 MGHRA, CDR2 YSYEKL. Trimming stripped 4 bases from V and 0 bases from J, with 19 bases between. The CDR3 sequence is 18 residues long. The CDR3 loop reads CASSPTLRTTGSYNEQFF. Written as DNA, the CDR3 is TGCGCCAGCAGCCCTACCCTCCGGACGACGGGCTCCTACAATGAGCAGTTCTTC.

This clonotype came up many times. The rearrangement links TRBV28 to TRBJ1-3; D ambiguous. Germline V CDR1 and CDR2: MDHEN, SYDVKM. V was pared by 5 bases and J by 0 bases, with 14 bases between. The CDR3 is made up of 16 amino acids. CDR3 bases: TGTGCCAGCAGTCCACCGGGCTTGACCTCTGGAAACACCATATATTTT. Translating gives CASSPPGLTSGNTIYF.

This chain uses TRBV29-1 with TRBJ2-7, with 9 positions matching TRBD2. Germline V gene lookup returns CDR1 SQVTM and CDR2 ANQGSEA. J gave up 5 bases and V 5 bases, and 10 bases lay outside the gene matches. The CDR3 consists of 14 residues. The CDR3 nucleotides are TGCAGCGTTCAACCGGGACTAGCCCTCCACGAGCAGTACTTC. It translates to CSVQPGLALHEQYF.

This clonotype appeared many times. CDR3 in amino acids: CASSVDGQGINSPLHF. CDR3 DNA sequence: TGTGCCAGCAGCGTAGACGGTCAGGGCATAAATTCACCCCTCCACTTT. The chain is built from TRBV9 and TRBJ1-6; tentatively, D is TRBD1 (5 bases). Per germline, CDR1 SGDLS and CDR2 YYNGEE. V was clipped by 0 bases and J by 7 bases, with 14 bases between them. This CDR3 is 16 amino acids long.

This rearrangement joins TRBV5-5 to TRBJ2-2; unclear D gene. The CDR3 length is 15 residues. Trimming left V 3 bases short and J 5 bases short, with 14 bases between. Germline CDR1 is SGHKS and CDR2 is YYEKEE (reference sequence). Written as DNA, the CDR3 is TGTGCCAGCAGCTATCAACCAGTGAGGACCGGGGAGCTGTTTTTT. Encoded protein: CASSYQPVRTGELFF.

The CDR3 DNA is TGTGCCAGTAGTACCAGCCGGGGACAGGGTATGAACACTGAAGCTTTCTTT. Residues: CASSTSRGQGMNTEAFF. The gene calls are TRBV19 and TRBJ1-1, with TRBD1 matching 9 bases. CDR3 length: 17 amino acids. J lost 0 bases, V lost 4 bases, and 9 bases had no gene match. Germline V CDR1 and CDR2: LNHDA, SQIVND (reference sequence). Full variable domain (outside the CDR3, taken from reference TRBV19 and TRBJ1-1): DGGITQSPKYLFRKEGQNVTLSCEQNLNHDAMYWYRQDPGQGLRLIYYSQIVNDFQKGDIAEGYSVSREKKESFPLTVTSAQKNPTAFYLCASSTSRGQGMNTEAFFGQGTRLTVV.

This clonotype was recorded at least ten times. V usage is TRBV15 and J usage is TRBJ2-4; the match to TRBD2 covers 9 bases. The CDR3 has 16 amino acids. The J segment lost 6 bases and the V segment lost 3 bases, leaving 9 bases of the junction unmatched. CDR1 is LNHNV, CDR2 YYDKDF, per germline (reference sequence). The CDR3 DNA sequence: TGTGCCACCAGCAGTAGCGGGAGTGGGACCCTAAACATTCAGTACTTC. Its protein is CATSSSGSGTLNIQYF.